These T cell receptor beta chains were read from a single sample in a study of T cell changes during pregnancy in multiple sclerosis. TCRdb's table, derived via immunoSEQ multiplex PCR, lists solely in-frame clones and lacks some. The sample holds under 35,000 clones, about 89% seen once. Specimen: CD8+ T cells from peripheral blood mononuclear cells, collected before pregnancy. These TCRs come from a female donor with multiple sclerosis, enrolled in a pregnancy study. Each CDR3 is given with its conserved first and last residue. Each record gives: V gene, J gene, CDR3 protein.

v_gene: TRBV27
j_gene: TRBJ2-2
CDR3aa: CASSALPRGGDTGELFF

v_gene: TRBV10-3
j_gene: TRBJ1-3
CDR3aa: CAISESSSGNTIYF

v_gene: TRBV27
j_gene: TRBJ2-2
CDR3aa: CASRLAGGAGELFF

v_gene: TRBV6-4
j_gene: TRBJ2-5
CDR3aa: CASSVTSGGQETQYF

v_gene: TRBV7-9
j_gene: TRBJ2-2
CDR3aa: CASIRRYDQGVKTGELFF

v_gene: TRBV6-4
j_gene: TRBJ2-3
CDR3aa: CASSLAGFTDTQYF

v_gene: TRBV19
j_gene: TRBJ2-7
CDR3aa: CASSIMGGVGTYEQYF

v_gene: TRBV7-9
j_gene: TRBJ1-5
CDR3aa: CASSADRAQPQHF

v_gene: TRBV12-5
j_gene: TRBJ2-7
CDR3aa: CASGTTTGYEQYF

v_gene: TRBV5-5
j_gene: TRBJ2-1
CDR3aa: CASRFGQGMYNEQFF

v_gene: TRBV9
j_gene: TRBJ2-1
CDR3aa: CASSPKSREVFGGAPEQFF

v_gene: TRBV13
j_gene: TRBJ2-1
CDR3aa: CASSLSRDSHNEQFF

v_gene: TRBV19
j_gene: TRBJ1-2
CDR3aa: CASSIDREGTNYGYTF

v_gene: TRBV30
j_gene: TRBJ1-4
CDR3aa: CAWSGGTGGEKLFF

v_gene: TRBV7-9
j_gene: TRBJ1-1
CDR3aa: CASSLTGGMNTEAFF

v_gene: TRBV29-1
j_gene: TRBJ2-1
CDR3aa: CSVVEHEQFF

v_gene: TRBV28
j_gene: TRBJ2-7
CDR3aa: CASSWQGAYEQYF